This is a list of T cell receptor beta chains from one sample in a study of monozygotic twins with inflammatory bowel disease. TCRdb reprocessed the 5' RACE reads, with one entry per CDR3 protein and no DNA. The ten top clones account for approximately 2%, within a sample of 330,000 or so distinct CDR3 sequences. Material: blood. All receptors derive from a human donor with ulcerative colitis or Crohn's disease, or a healthy co-twin of an affected twin (not recorded which). CDR3s include the opening cysteine and the closing phenylalanine or tryptophan.

v_call	j_call	cdr3_aa
TRBV19	TRBJ2-7	CASSSRRTEQYF
TRBV20-1	TRBJ2-7	CSARKTDTYEQYF
TRBV5-1	TRBJ1-1	CASSLGVVAAEAFF
TRBV10-3	TRBJ1-6	CANANSPNSPLHF
TRBV20-1	TRBJ2-3	CSARLGSTDTQYF
TRBV4-3	TRBJ2-2	CASSRDDREVGYGTGELFF
TRBV30	TRBJ2-6	CAWSVPGMGTSGANVLTF
TRBV7-9	TRBJ2-7	CASSLPPWDRESYEQYF
TRBV29-1	TRBJ2-2	CSVEVNTNTGELFF
TRBV5-6	TRBJ2-5	CASSKTSMETQYF
TRBV7-8	TRBJ2-5	CASSPRDRGLAGDPGTQYF
TRBV28	TRBJ1-3	CASSDTDRGNGNTIYF
TRBV5-4	TRBJ2-4	CASSLGTQGNIQYF
TRBV9	TRBJ2-3	CASSTDLVDTQYF
TRBV3-1	TRBJ2-7	CASSILGGYEQYF
TRBV11-2	TRBJ2-5	CASSKHLETQYF
TRBV10-2	TRBJ2-1	CASSVSGSGNEQFF
TRBV20-1	TRBJ2-7	CSASAGRFYEQYF
TRBV3-1	TRBJ1-4	CASSGGGSGEKLFF
TRBV10-2	TRBJ1-2	CASSEPGFSNYGYTF
TRBV20-1	TRBJ2-1	CSARDRLSSYNEQFF
TRBV5-5	TRBJ2-7	CASSLGQGSAYEQYF
TRBV4-3	TRBJ2-2	CASSQDASGGYRELFF